The present TCR beta chain was sequenced within a study of regulatory T cells in long-lasting Graves disease. The sample holds a few counts of this clonotype. Relying on iRepertoire HTBI primers and Arm-PCR of CDR3 regions, the team built TCR beta libraries. TCRdb ran MiXCR on the multiplex PCR reads and lists one entry per CDR3 protein. The table lists approximately 290,000 distinct CDR3 sequences, 22% of them singletons. The ends lost 2 bases at V and 7 bases at J; junction bases unmatched: 5. The CDR3 is 14 amino acids. Germline CDR1 SGHKS, CDR2 YYEKEE (reference sequence). Time point specified: persistent/refractory GD, antithyroid drugs over 5 years with positive TRAb. Preparation of the TCR library used RNA extracted from PBMCs.

This sample comprised peripheral blood mononuclear cells (PBMCs), obtained when the disease was refractory, from a patient treated with antithyroid drugs. This sequence was found in a female donor with Graves disease. The genes are TRBV5-5 and TRBJ2-2; 7 bases agree with TRBD1. In DNA, the CDR3 is TGTGCCAGCAGCTTAAGACAGGGAGTCGGGGAGCTGTTTTTT. Translation: CASSLRQGVGELFF.